Listed here are 23 T cell receptor beta chains from one sample, sequenced in a study of T-cell memory formation after mild COVID-19 (dated by TCRdb to the early 2020s). The protocol used for the library was 5' RACE. Instrument on record: Illumina NovaSeq 6000. The public sequencing data were trimmed at Q25 with fastp and processed into clonotypes with MiXCR by TCRdb, which kept only in-frame beta chains. Identical CDR3 proteins give one entry, which carries the most common genes and DNA. The sample contains fewer than 250,000 distinct CDR3 sequences, around 27% of them found a single time. About an eighth of the sample belongs to the ten largest clones. Sequencing used PBMCs or a T cell subset sorted from them (not recorded which). All receptors come from an adult woman who had mild COVID-19 (a few samples of this study predate the infection). The sample titles of this study are shuffled in the database, so cell type and time point are left out; the donor was told from shared clones.

The gene calls are TRBV28 and TRBJ2-5; possibly TRBD1 or TRBD2 for D (5 bases each). Germline V gives CDR1 MDHEN, CDR2 SYDVKM. CDR3 length equals 14 residues. Deletions cut 2 bases from V and 4 bases from J, with 11 bases between. Here the CDR3 DNA reads TGTGCCAGCAGTTTACGGGACCCCACAGAGACCCAGTACTTC. Protein product: CASSLRDPTETQYF.

The chain couples TRBV11-3 to TRBJ2-1; 10 nucleotides match TRBD1. The germline V gene encodes CDR1 SGHNT and CDR2 YENEEA. After removal of 6 bases from V and 0 bases from J, the junction contained 17 bases not matched to a gene. This CDR3 comprises 20 residues. This CDR3 is CASRFSGTGEVRGSYNEQFF. The CDR3, as DNA: TGTGCCAGCAGGTTCTCAGGGACAGGGGAAGTTAGGGGCTCCTACAATGAGCAGTTCTTC.

V is TRBV6-5 and J is TRBJ2-5; 8 nucleotides align to TRBD1. V was clipped by 8 bases and J by 5 bases; unmatched bases: 7. The CDR3 loop spans 13 amino acids. CDR1 MNHEY and CDR2 SVGAGI come from the germline V gene. The CDR3 DNA reads as TGTGCCAGCTGGGACAGGCGGGTGGAGACCCAGTACTTC. It codes for CASWDRRVETQYF.

The chain recombines TRBV4-1 with TRBJ2-2; the D is unclear. Trimming left V 0 bases short and J 1 base short, with 6 bases between. Germline CDR1 MGHRA, CDR2 YSYEKL. The CDR3 runs to 15 residues. CDR3 nucleotides: TGCGCCAGCAGCCAAGAGGGCCAGAACACCGGGGAGCTGTTTTTT. It encodes CASSQEGQNTGELFF.

The V call is TRBV18, the J call TRBJ2-5; 7 bases are shared with TRBD2. Germline CDR1 and CDR2: KGHSH and LQKENI. With V trimmed by 3 bases and J by 3 bases, 7 bases remained unmatched. The CDR3 length is 15 residues. This chain's CDR3 is CASSPALAYKETQYF. In nucleotides, the CDR3 is TGTGCCAGCTCACCGGCACTAGCGTACAAAGAGACCCAGTACTTC.

This clonotype was found a few times. The chain employs TRBV7-2 and TRBJ1-4, with 7 bases fitting TRBD1. Germline CDR1 and CDR2: SGHTA and FQGNSA. The V segment lost 5 bases and the J segment 3 bases; nucleotides outside the gene matches: 6. The CDR3 is made up of 15 amino acids. Written as DNA, the CDR3 is TGTGCCAGCAGCCCCCAGGGGGTTCCTAATGAAAAACTGTTTTTT. Residues: CASSPQGVPNEKLFF.

The V call is TRBV2, the J call TRBJ2-7; the D gene is possibly TRBD1 (5 bases). Per the germline V gene, CDR1 is SNHLY and CDR2 is FYNNEI. CDR3 length: 14 residues. V was clipped by 4 bases and J by 6 bases, with 16 bases between them. DNA for the CDR3: TGTGCCAGCAGTGGCAGGGTCGGCGGCGGCGAGCAGTACTTC. Protein sequence: CASSGRVGGGEQYF.

The chain carries TRBV4-3 and TRBJ2-2; 7 bases align to TRBD1. CDR3 size: 16 residues. Germline CDR1 LGHNA, CDR2 YSLEER. The V segment lost 4 bases and the J segment 0 bases; nucleotides outside the gene matches: 5. CDR3 DNA: TGCGCCAGCAGCCGGGACAGACCGGCGAACACCGGGGAGCTGTTTTTT. This sequence encodes CASSRDRPANTGELFF.

This clonotype came up a few times. The chain uses TRBV20-1 and TRBJ2-1, with TRBD2 matching 7 bases. Looked up from germline, CDR1 is DFQATT and CDR2 is SNEGSKA (reference sequence). The CDR3 runs 14 residues. J gave up 0 bases and V 6 bases, and 5 bases lay outside the gene matches. The CDR3 reads CSAELALSYNEQFF. The CDR3 DNA follows: TGCAGTGCCGAACTAGCGCTCTCCTACAATGAGCAGTTCTTC.

This CDR3 is CASRLGHRNEQFF. Written as DNA, the CDR3 is TGTGCCAGCCGCCTGGGGCACCGGAACGAGCAGTTCTTC. The chain recombines TRBV7-8 with TRBJ2-1, with D maybe TRBD1 (5 bases). Germline CDR1 is SGHVS and CDR2 is FQNEAQ. CDR3 length: 13 amino acids. V dropped 8 bases and J dropped 10 bases, with 18 bases sitting between them.

The chain links TRBV7-9 to TRBJ2-2, with D unclear. Germline V gives CDR1 SEHNR, CDR2 FQNEAQ (reference sequence). The CDR3 extends over 14 amino acids. V was clipped by 5 bases and J by 6 bases, with 13 bases between them. For the CDR3, the DNA is TGTGCCAGCAGCCCCCAAATGGGCCCCGGGGAGCTGTTTTTT. Its protein product is CASSPQMGPGELFF.

J is TRBJ2-2 and V is TRBV14; D tentatively fits TRBD1 or TRBD2 (5 bases each). Trimming took off 3 bases at V and 5 bases at J, with 16 bases between the two ends. This CDR3 region has 16 residues. Germline V gene sequence: CDR1 SGHDN, CDR2 FVKESK. The CDR3 DNA reads TGTGCCAGCAGCCAGCCTGGGGGAGTGATGACCGGGGAGCTGTTTTTT. This sequence encodes CASSQPGGVMTGELFF.

This clonotype was seen only a few times. J is TRBJ2-5 and V is TRBV5-1; TRBD2 agrees at 14 bases. The germline gives CDR1 SGHRS, CDR2 YFSETQ. The CDR3 contains 15 residues. J was trimmed by 4 bases and V by 6 bases; bases with no gene match: 5. The CDR3 DNA follows: TGCGCCAGCACCACCGGGACTAGCGGGGGAGAGACCCAGTACTTC. This sequence encodes CASTTGTSGGETQYF.

The table lists this clonotype with a few counts. The chain couples TRBV4-2 to TRBJ2-5; D ambiguous. The length of the CDR3 is 13 residues. Trimming cost V 1 base and J 4 bases, with 7 bases left between them. In germline, CDR1 is LGHNA, CDR2 YNFKEQ. DNA for the CDR3: TGTGCCAGCAGCCAAGCCGGACGAGAGACCCAGTACTTC. It yields the protein CASSQAGRETQYF.

The chain has TRBV9 and TRBJ1-3, with TRBD1 identical over 8 bases. V lost 5 bases and J lost 3; bases outside the gene matches: 4. CDR3 length equals 14 residues. Germline CDR1 reads SGDLS; CDR2 reads YYNGEE. Here the CDR3 DNA reads TGTGCCAGCAGTTCAGGGGGCGTTGGAAACACCATATATTTT. Translation gives CASSSGGVGNTIYF.

V and J are TRBV20-1 and TRBJ2-5, with 10 bases identical to TRBD2. V lost 1 base to trimming and J lost 5 bases; unmatched junction nucleotides: 4. The CDR3 covers 14 residues. Germline loops: CDR1 DFQATT, CDR2 SNEGSKA (reference sequence). CDR3 nucleotides: TGCAGTGCTAGAGCCGGGACTAGCGTTGAGACCCAGTACTTC. Protein sequence: CSARAGTSVETQYF.

This rearrangement joins TRBV18 to TRBJ1-1; 8 positions match TRBD1. The CDR3 totals 16 residues. CDR1 is KGHSH and CDR2 is LQKENI in the germline V gene. Losses at the gene ends were 0 bases for V and 7 bases for J; bases not matched to a gene: 10. The CDR3 region has the DNA TGTGCCAGCTCACCACCCCGACAGGGGAGGGGGATTGAAGCTTTCTTT. It specifies CASSPPRQGRGIEAFF.

The chain links TRBV5-1 to TRBJ2-2; TRBD1 matches at 7 bases. In germline, CDR1 is SGHRS, CDR2 YFSETQ. Germline trimming cut 6 bases from V and 2 bases from J; bases unmatched to any gene: 4. This CDR3 spans 14 amino acids. The CDR3 sequence is CASNRGFNTGELFF. The DNA for the CDR3 is TGCGCCAGCAACAGGGGTTTTAACACCGGGGAGCTGTTTTTT. The full variable domain, completed using reference TRBV5-1 and TRBJ2-2, is KAGVTQTPRYLIKTRGQQVTLSCSPISGHRSVSWYQQTPGQGLQFLFEYFSETQRNKGNFPGRFSGRQFSNSRSEMNVSTLELGDSALYLCASNRGFNTGELFFGEGSRLTVL.

This chain connects TRBV7-3 to TRBJ1-5; unclear D gene. Germline CDR1 is SGHTA and CDR2 is FQGTGA. The CDR3 sequence is 13 residues long. V was clipped by 0 bases and J by 9 bases, with 9 bases between them. The CDR3 coding sequence is TGTGCCAGCAGCTTAACGGTGGGTGGGCCCCAGCATTTT. This encodes CASSLTVGGPQHF.

This chain joins TRBV29-1 and TRBJ2-4, with 7 bases identical to TRBD1. Germline CDR1 reads SQVTM; CDR2 reads ANQGSEA. V dropped 5 bases and J dropped 8; count of bases not matched to a gene: 9. The CDR3 has 13 residues. The DNA for the CDR3 is TGCAGCGTTAGCACCAGGGGGTTGGACATTCAGTACTTC. This translates into CSVSTRGLDIQYF.

This clonotype was seen a few times. The J gene is TRBJ2-7, the V gene TRBV29-1; 7 bases agree with TRBD2. CDR3 length: 14 amino acids. Germline loops: CDR1 SQVTM, CDR2 ANQGSEA. V was pared by 1 base and J by 4 bases, with 7 bases of the junction left unmatched. The CDR3 loop reads CSVEGGGTDYEQYF. CDR3 in DNA: TGCAGCGTTGAAGGGGGGGGAACGGATTACGAGCAGTACTTC.

The CDR3 DNA follows: TGTGCCAGCAGCGACGAATTCACTTTAGGACCCAATGAGCAGTTCTTC. As protein: CASSDEFTLGPNEQFF. This chain uses TRBV14 with TRBJ2-1; D not resolved. The ends were cut back, 5 bases at V and 6 bases at J, with 20 bases in the middle. The germline CDR1 and CDR2 sequences are SGHDN and FVKESK. The CDR3 is 16 amino acids.

The chain uses TRBV12-3 or TRBV12-4 and TRBJ2-7; D not certain. V shed 4 bases and J shed 4 bases, with 17 bases lying between them. This CDR3 region has 15 residues. The CDR3: CASSYTSRSGYEQYF. Here the CDR3 DNA reads TGTGCCAGCAGTTACACGTCCCGGTCCGGTTACGAGCAGTACTTC.